These 25 T cell receptor beta chains share one sample of origin, sequenced in a study of response to subunit inactivated influenza vaccine. One entry per CDR3 protein, called by TCRdb with MiXCR from the RT-PCR reads. The sample holds over 800,000 distinct CDR3 sequences, over 20% seen once. The material was PBMCs from blood, obtained roughly 5 days after vaccination. These receptors were collected from a man aged 45-60 years who received an inactivated influenza vaccine.

The chain is built from TRBV18 and TRBJ2-1; D is unclear. The CDR3 has 12 residues. V gave up 8 bases and J gave up 8 bases, with 13 bases separating them. Per the germline V gene, CDR1 is KGHSH and CDR2 is LQKENI. The chain's CDR3 is CASARGSHEQFF. CDR3 DNA: TGTGCCAGCGCGCGTGGTAGCCATGAGCAGTTCTTC.

In its sample, this clonotype was seen a few times. This chain joins TRBV5-1 and TRBJ2-3; 13 bases are a match to TRBD2. Germline V gene data show CDR1 as SGHRS and CDR2 as YFSETQ. The ends lost 7 bases at V and 6 bases at J; junction bases unmatched: 2. This CDR3 comprises 13 residues. The CDR3 here is CASGTSGKDTQYF. CDR3 in DNA: TGCGCCAGCGGGACTAGCGGGAAGGATACGCAGTATTTT.

This clonotype was detected only a few times. This sequence joins TRBV10-3 and TRBJ1-2, with 8 nucleotides matching TRBD1. The CDR3 loop spans 14 amino acids. Germline assignment: CDR1 ENHRY and CDR2 SYGVKD. Trimming cost V 9 bases and J 3 bases; bases outside gene matches: 9. The CDR3 DNA follows: TGTGCCATTACCTCCCCGGACAGGGACTATGGCTACACCTTC. This gives the protein CAITSPDRDYGYTF.

In its sample, this clonotype was seen many times. The rearrangement uses TRBV5-1 and TRBJ2-5; D might be TRBD2 (5 bases). In germline, CDR1 is SGHRS, CDR2 YFSETQ. V lost 3 bases to trimming and J lost 4 bases, with 13 bases between them. The CDR3 sequence is 14 residues long. Here the CDR3 reads CASSSSGIGETQYF. The CDR3 DNA follows: TGCGCCAGCAGCTCCTCGGGAATTGGAGAGACCCAGTACTTC.

In this sample, this clonotype turned up a few times. The chain employs TRBV5-1 and TRBJ1-2, with D tentatively TRBD1 (5 bases). The CDR3 length is 13 residues. Per the germline V gene, CDR1 is SGHRS and CDR2 is YFSETQ. V lost 2 bases to trimming and J lost 6 bases, with 11 bases between them. CDR3 loop: CASSLSGTDGYTF. The CDR3 coding sequence is TGCGCCAGCAGCTTATCGGGGACGGATGGCTACACCTTC.

The rearrangement links TRBV10-3 to TRBJ1-1; D is ambiguous. V lost 0 bases to trimming and J lost 0 bases, with 2 bases between them. Germline V gene sequence: CDR1 ENHRY, CDR2 SYGVKD. CDR3 size: 13 residues. In nucleotides, the CDR3 is TGTGCCATCAGTGAGTCGGTGAACACTGAAGCTTTCTTT. Protein product: CAISESVNTEAFF.

This clonotype was seen more than once but under ten times. V is TRBV24-1 and J is TRBJ2-7; TRBD2 matches 7 bases. The V gene end was trimmed by 3 bases and the J gene end by 0 bases; junction bases not matched to a gene: 1. The CDR3 is 14 residues long. Germline V gene sequence: CDR1 KGHDR, CDR2 SFDVKD. CDR3 amino acids: CATSDGGSSYEQYF. DNA of the CDR3: TGTGCCACCAGTGATGGCGGGAGCTCCTACGAGCAGTACTTC.

The V and J genes are TRBV19 and TRBJ1-1; D uncertain. With 7 bases removed from V and 2 bases from J, the gap between germline ends came to 11 bases. Germline values: CDR1 LNHDA, CDR2 SQIVND (reference sequence). The CDR3 has 13 amino acids. CDR3 protein: CASNPRVNTEAFF. The CDR3 nucleotides are TGTGCCAGTAACCCACGCGTAAACACTGAAGCTTTCTTT.

At least ten counts were recorded for this clonotype. The V and J genes are TRBV20-1 and TRBJ2-1; TRBD2 agrees at 10 bases. The trim removed 7 bases at V and 7 bases at J, leaving 13 bases unmatched. The CDR3 runs to 15 residues. Germline V gene data show CDR1 as DFQATT and CDR2 as SNEGSKA (reference sequence). The CDR3 protein is CSVKPGLAIANEQFF. The CDR3 DNA sequence: TGCAGTGTTAAACCGGGACTAGCGATCGCGAATGAGCAGTTCTTC.

The chain carries TRBV15 and TRBJ2-7, with D maybe TRBD1 (5 bases). CDR3 size: 16 residues. Germline lookup yields CDR1 LNHNV and CDR2 YYDKDF (reference sequence). The V gene lost 2 bases and the J gene lost 2 bases, with 16 bases spanning the gap. The CDR3 DNA is TGTGCCACCAGCAGATCCCCCAGGGCCGCCCCCTACGAGCAGTACTTC. Translation: CATSRSPRAAPYEQYF.

This clonotype was counted between two and nine times. The chain recombines TRBV15 with TRBJ2-7; 9 bases match TRBD1. J gave up 5 bases and V 5 bases, and 10 bases lay outside the gene matches. Per germline, CDR1 LNHNV and CDR2 YYDKDF (reference sequence). This CDR3 is built from 15 residues. The chain's CDR3 is CATSLRDREFDEQYF. CDR3 nucleotide sequence: TGTGCCACCAGCCTCCGGGACAGGGAATTCGACGAGCAGTACTTC. Drawing the rest from reference TRBV15 and TRBJ2-7, the complete variable domain is DAMVIQNPRYQVTQFGKPVTLSCSQTLNHNVMYWYQQKSSQAPKLLFHYYDKDFNNEADTPDNFQSRRPNTSFCFLDIRSPGLGDTAMYLCATSLRDREFDEQYFGPGTRLTVT.

The chain carries TRBV20-1 and TRBJ2-2; no clear D. Trimming removed 3 bases at V and 6 bases at J, with 14 bases between. The CDR3 is 14 residues long. Germline V gene data show CDR1 as DFQATT and CDR2 as SNEGSKA (reference sequence). The CDR3 sequence: CSARRSGLPGELFF. CDR3 DNA sequence: TGCAGTGCTAGGAGGTCCGGGTTGCCCGGGGAGCTGTTTTTT.

The sample holds a few counts of this clonotype. The V gene is TRBV7-9, the J gene TRBJ2-7, with a weak D call TRBD1 (5 bases). CDR3 length: 15 residues. Germline lookup yields CDR1 SEHNR and CDR2 FQNEAQ (reference sequence). Trimming removed 3 bases at V and 5 bases at J, with 17 bases between. The CDR3 DNA sequence: TGTGCCAGCAGCTTTGGGAACAGGCCGGGCCACGAGCAGTACTTC. Encoded protein: CASSFGNRPGHEQYF.

This clonotype has only a few counts. The chain carries TRBV5-6 and TRBJ1-2; TRBD1 is a possible D gene (6 bases). The ends were cut back, 1 base at V and 7 bases at J, with 26 bases in the middle. CDR3 size: 18 residues. Germline-derived CDR1 and CDR2 are SGHDT and YYEEEE. The CDR3 nucleotides are TGTGCCAGCAGCTTGTTCGCAGGGGAATTACCGGAACCCACTGGCTACACCTTC. This sequence encodes CASSLFAGELPEPTGYTF.

The chain carries TRBV7-2 and TRBJ2-7; 13 nucleotides align to TRBD2. V dropped 4 bases and J dropped 6; count of bases not matched to a gene: 9. Germline V lookup: CDR1 SGHTA, CDR2 FQGNSA. This CDR3 contains 16 residues. Here the CDR3 reads CASSSTLAGGRGEQYF. The CDR3 DNA reads TGTGCCAGCAGCTCTACACTAGCGGGAGGGCGGGGCGAGCAGTACTTC.

This clonotype occurred a few times. The rearrangement links TRBV6-2 or TRBV6-3 to TRBJ2-5; tentatively, D is TRBD2 (5 bases). Trimming pared 2 bases from V and 9 bases from J, leaving 10 bases between. The germline V gene encodes CDR1 MNHEY and CDR2 SVGEGT. CDR3 length: 12 amino acids. The CDR3 spells CASSYGLAPQYF. CDR3 coding DNA: TGTGCCAGCAGTTACGGGCTAGCCCCCCAGTACTTC.

The chain recombines TRBV7-2 with TRBJ2-3, with D uncertain. V shed 1 base and J shed 0 bases, with 8 bases lying between them. CDR1 SGHTA and CDR2 FQGNSA come from the germline V gene. The CDR3 totals 15 residues. As DNA, the CDR3 is TGTGCCAGCAGCTTAGGAGAGACTAGCACAGATACGCAGTATTTT. This gives the protein CASSLGETSTDTQYF.

In this sample, this clonotype turned up a few times. The rearrangement uses TRBV20-1 and TRBJ2-7; the match to TRBD2 covers 8 bases. The CDR3 is 14 residues long. Trimming at V came to 6 bases and at J to 2 bases, leaving 9 bases not matched to a gene. CDR1 is DFQATT and CDR2 is SNEGSKA in the germline V gene (reference sequence). The CDR3 DNA follows: TGCAGTGCCCCCTCAGCGGGGGTCACCTACGAGCAGTACTTC. Translated, it gives CSAPSAGVTYEQYF.

This clonotype was counted only a few times. The chain joins TRBV10-1 to TRBJ2-7; 8 positions agree with TRBD1. This CDR3 has 14 amino acids. V trimming: 0 bases; J trimming: 6 bases; junction bases outside the gene matches: 4. Germline V CDR1 and CDR2: WNHNN, SYGVQD (reference sequence). CDR3 coding DNA: TGCGCCAGCAGTGAGTCGATTGACAGGGGCGAGCAGTACTTC. It specifies CASSESIDRGEQYF.

This chain connects TRBV10-3 to TRBJ1-1; D gene ambiguous. This CDR3 is 14 amino acids long. Between the trimmed V and J ends, which lost 5 bases and 7 bases, there was a span of 17 bases. Germline-derived CDR1 and CDR2 are ENHRY and SYGVKD. The CDR3 reads CAISYGVGEGEAFF. The CDR3 DNA sequence: TGTGCCATCAGTTACGGGGTTGGGGAAGGTGAAGCTTTCTTT.

This clonotype was found many times. The chain is built from TRBV20-1 and TRBJ2-4, with D maybe TRBD1 (6 bases). Germline V gene sequence: CDR1 DFQATT, CDR2 SNEGSKA (reference sequence). The CDR3 spans 13 residues. Trimming took off 0 bases at V and 4 bases at J, with 7 bases between the two ends. DNA of the CDR3: TGCAGTGCTAGAGATGGACAGAAAAACATTCAGTACTTC. Amino acids: CSARDGQKNIQYF.

The rearrangement uses TRBV6-5 and TRBJ2-7; 11 bases line up with TRBD1. V gave up 6 bases and J gave up 3 bases; unmatched junction bases: 7. Germline CDR1 is MNHEY and CDR2 is SVGAGI. This CDR3 contains 15 residues. As DNA, the CDR3 is TGTGCCAGCAGATATATCGGGACAGGGGGCTACGAGCAGTACTTC. Its translation is CASRYIGTGGYEQYF.

This clonotype was observed many times. The chain is built from TRBV20-1 and TRBJ2-5, with 9 bases that match TRBD1. The trim removed 3 bases at V and 1 base at J, leaving 6 bases unmatched. There are 15 residues in the CDR3. Germline V gene sequence: CDR1 DFQATT, CDR2 SNEGSKA (reference sequence). Here the CDR3 reads CSASRTGDFQETQYF. In nucleotides, the CDR3 is TGCAGTGCTAGTAGGACAGGGGACTTCCAAGAGACCCAGTACTTC.

This rearrangement joins TRBV5-8 to TRBJ1-1; no definite D call. The V end lost 0 bases, the J end lost 5 bases, and 14 bases lay between the germline ends. Germline lookup yields CDR1 SGHTS and CDR2 YDEGEE. CDR3 length: 15 amino acids. CDR3 residues: CASSLVILVGTEAFF. The CDR3 region has the DNA TGTGCCAGCAGCTTGGTAATATTAGTTGGGACTGAAGCTTTCTTT.

This chain joins TRBV5-1 and TRBJ2-3; D not certain. CDR3 length equals 12 residues. From germline, CDR1 is SGHRS and CDR2 YFSETQ. Trimming removed 6 bases at V and 4 bases at J, with 9 bases between. CDR3 amino acids: CASKSGADTQYF. CDR3 in DNA: TGCGCCAGCAAGTCCGGCGCAGATACGCAGTATTTT.